This TCR beta chain was profiled in a study of cytomegalovirus exposure and HLA in healthy donors. The PCR had 60 Vbeta and 13 Jbeta primers. This table comes from immunoSEQ multiplex PCR, and its TCRdb copy is limited to in-frame clones, with some not included. In the table there are over 150,000 clones, nearly 80% of which are singletons. V was cut by 2 bases and J by 0 bases, with 9 bases left in between. This CDR3 has 14 residues. Germline V CDR1 and CDR2: SGHRS, YFSETQ. Sequencing was done on a sample of PBMCs. This sequence joins TRBV5-1 and TRBJ2-7; no reliable D call. The receptor's source is a man aged 25 to 40 in good health and CMV-seropositive. The CDR3 region has the DNA TGCGCCAGCAGCTTAATTCCTATCTCCTACGAGCAGTACTTC. Translation gives CASSLIPISYEQYF.